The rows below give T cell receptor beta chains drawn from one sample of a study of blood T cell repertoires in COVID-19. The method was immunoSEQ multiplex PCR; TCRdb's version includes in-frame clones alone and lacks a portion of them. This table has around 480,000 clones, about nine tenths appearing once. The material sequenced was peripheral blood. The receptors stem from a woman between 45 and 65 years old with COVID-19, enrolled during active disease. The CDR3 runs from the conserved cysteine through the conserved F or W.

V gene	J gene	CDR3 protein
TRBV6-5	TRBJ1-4	CASSNRKRNEKLFF
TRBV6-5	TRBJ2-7	CASRGDYSSYEQYF
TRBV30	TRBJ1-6	CAWTTGTNYNSPLHF
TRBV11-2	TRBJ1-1	CASSLEVQGRITEAFF
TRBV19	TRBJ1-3	CASSGQTGNTIYF
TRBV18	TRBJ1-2	CASSPWTGRDGYTF
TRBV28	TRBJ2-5	CASRFAGETQYF
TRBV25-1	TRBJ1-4	CASRGTATNEKLFF
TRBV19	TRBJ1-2	CASSIDGTGVSGYTF
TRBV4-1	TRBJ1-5	CASSLPTTQGAHQPQHF
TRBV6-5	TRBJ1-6	CASSYSPEAGSPLHF
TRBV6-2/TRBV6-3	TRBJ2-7	CASSKSGGDSYEQYF
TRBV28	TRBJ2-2	CASSFSNTGELFF
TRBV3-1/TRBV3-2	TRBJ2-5	CASRQGEGTQYF
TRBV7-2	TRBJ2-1	CASSLEPGGGVLNEQFF
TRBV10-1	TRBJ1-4	CASSGTGESEKLFF
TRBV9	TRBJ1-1	CASSAGTGGTEAFF
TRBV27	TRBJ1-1	CASSSEGRAFF
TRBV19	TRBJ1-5	CASRVAGYSNQPQHF
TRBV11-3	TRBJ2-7	CASSLTGAHEQYF
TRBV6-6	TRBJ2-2	CASIRDSYTGELFF
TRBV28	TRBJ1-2	CASSLPRGVGGGYTF
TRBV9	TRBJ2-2	CASSSQLTGIFTGELFF
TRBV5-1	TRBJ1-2	CASSPGQETYGYTF
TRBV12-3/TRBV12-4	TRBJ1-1	CASSFLRTEAFF
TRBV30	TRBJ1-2	CAWSGDTYGYTF
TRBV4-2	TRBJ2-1	CASSQAPLAYNEQFF
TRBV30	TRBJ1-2	CAWRGGANYGYTF
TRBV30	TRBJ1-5	CAWSVGQGINQPQHF
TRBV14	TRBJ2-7	CASSLSGTSGGAYEQYF
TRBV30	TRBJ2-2	CAWSVIRAGRNTGELFF
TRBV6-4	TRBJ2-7	CASRRQSGQDSQSSYEQYF
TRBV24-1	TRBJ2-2	CATSDPDYGTGELFF
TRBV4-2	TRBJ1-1	CASRLRGTGGFNTEAFF
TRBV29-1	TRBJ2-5	CSSETGAGETQYF
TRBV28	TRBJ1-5	CASSPPAWGQGVNQPQHF
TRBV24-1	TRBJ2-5	CATSQQGEETQYF
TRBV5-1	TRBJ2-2	CASSLVGLAGSGELFF
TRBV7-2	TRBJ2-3	CASSFSGGSRTDTQYF
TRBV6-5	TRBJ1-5	CASTVGQGSNQPQHF
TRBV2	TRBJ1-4	CASNPGVGTGDEKLFF